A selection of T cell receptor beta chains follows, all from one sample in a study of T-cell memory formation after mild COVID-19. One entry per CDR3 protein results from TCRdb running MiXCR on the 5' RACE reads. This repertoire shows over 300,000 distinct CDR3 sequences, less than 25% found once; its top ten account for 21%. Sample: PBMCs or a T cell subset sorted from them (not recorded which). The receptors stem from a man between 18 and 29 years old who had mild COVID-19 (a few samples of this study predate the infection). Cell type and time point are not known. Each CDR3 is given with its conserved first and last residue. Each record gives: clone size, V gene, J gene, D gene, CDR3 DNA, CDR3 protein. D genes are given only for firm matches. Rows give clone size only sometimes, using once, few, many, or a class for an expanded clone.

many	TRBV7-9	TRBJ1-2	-	TGTGCCAGCACCCCGGGACATCAAAACTATGGCTACACCTTC	CASTPGHQNYGYTF
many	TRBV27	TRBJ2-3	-	TGTGCCAGCAGGAAACAAATTAGCACAGATACGCAGTATTTT	CASRKQISTDTQYF
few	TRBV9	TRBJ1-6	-	TGTGCCAGCAGCGAGCAACCTTATAATTCACCCCTCCACTTT	CASSEQPYNSPLHF
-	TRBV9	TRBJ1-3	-	TGTGCCAGCACCCCCCCCTACGGGAACACCATATATTTT	CASTPPYGNTIYF
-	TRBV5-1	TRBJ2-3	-	TGCGCCAGCAGCTTGAACCCTTCTCTTGGCACAGATACGCAGTATTTT	CASSLNPSLGTDTQYF
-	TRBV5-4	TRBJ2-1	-	TGTGCCAGCAGCCCACCGCCGCCCTCCAATGAGCAGTTCTTC	CASSPPPPSNEQFF
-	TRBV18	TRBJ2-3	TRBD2	TGTGCCAGCTCACTCCTCCTGGGACTAGCGGGGGGGCCGGGCACAGATACGCAGTATTTT	CASSLLLGLAGGPGTDTQYF
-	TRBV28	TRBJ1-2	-	TGTGCCAGCAGTTTATACCTCGGTGGCTACACCTTC	CASSLYLGGYTF
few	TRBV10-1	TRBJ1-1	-	TGCGCCAGCGCGAGGGGTCTCGGCACTGAAGCTTTCTTT	CASARGLGTEAFF
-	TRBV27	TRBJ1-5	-	TGTGCCAGCAGTTCACGACAGGTAGCCGGTCAGCCCCAGCATTTT	CASSSRQVAGQPQHF
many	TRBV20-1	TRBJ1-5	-	TGCAGTGCTAGAGGGAGTGACTATAGCAATCAGCCCCAGCATTTT	CSARGSDYSNQPQHF
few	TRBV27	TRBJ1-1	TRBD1	TGTGCCAGCAGTCCCCGGGGACAGGGCTTAGGCACTGAAGCTTTCTTT	CASSPRGQGLGTEAFF
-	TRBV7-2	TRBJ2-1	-	TGTGCCAGCAGCTTAGCGGCTTTCAATGAGCAGTTCTTC	CASSLAAFNEQFF
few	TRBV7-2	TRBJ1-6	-	TGTGCCAGCACGAGAGTCCCTTCACCCCTCCACTTT	CASTRVPSPLHF
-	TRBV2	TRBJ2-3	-	TGTGCCAGCGAAAACCGGGCCAAGGGCCCCTCCGATACGCAGTATTTT	CASENRAKGPSDTQYF
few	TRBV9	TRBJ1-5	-	TGTGCCAGCAGCGTTTCCGGGACATTTAGCAATCAGCCCCAGCATTTT	CASSVSGTFSNQPQHF
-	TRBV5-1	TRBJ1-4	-	TGCGCCAGCAGCTTGATGGGGGCAGCTAATGAAAAACTGTTTTTT	CASSLMGAANEKLFF
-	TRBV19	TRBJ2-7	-	TGTGCCAGTAGTATCAGCGTGAGCACCTACGAGCAGTACTTC	CASSISVSTYEQYF
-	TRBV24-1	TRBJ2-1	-	TGTGCCACCAGTGCTGGGAGCTCCTACAATGAGCAGTTCTTC	CATSAGSSYNEQFF
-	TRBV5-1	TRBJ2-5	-	TGCGCCAGCAGCTTGTTAACTGGGGGAGAGACCCAGTACTTC	CASSLLTGGETQYF
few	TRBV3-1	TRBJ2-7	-	TGTGCCAGCAATGATGGCTTTTCCTACGAGCAGTACTTC	CASNDGFSYEQYF
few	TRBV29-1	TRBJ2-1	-	TGCAGCGTTGGAGGGGCGGGGGAGCAGTTCTTC	CSVGGAGEQFF
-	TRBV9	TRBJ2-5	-	TGTGCCAGCAGCGTAGGCCTTTCTCAAGAGACCCAGTACTTC	CASSVGLSQETQYF
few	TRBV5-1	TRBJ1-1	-	TGCGCCAGCAGCCCACCCAAGTATCTTGTGAACACTGAAGCTTTCTTT	CASSPPKYLVNTEAFF
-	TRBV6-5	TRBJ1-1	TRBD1	TGTGCCAGCAGCTCTATCGGACAGGGGGGGACTGAAGCTTTCTTT	CASSSIGQGGTEAFF
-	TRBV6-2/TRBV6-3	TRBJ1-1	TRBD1	TGTGCCAGCAGTACCTACAGGGGGAATACTGAAGCTTTCTTT	CASSTYRGNTEAFF
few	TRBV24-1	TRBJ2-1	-	TGTGCCACCAGTGACCCAGGAGGGGTCAGGGGCCGGTGGGATGAGCAGTTCTTC	CATSDPGGVRGRWDEQFF
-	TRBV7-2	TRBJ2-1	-	TGTGCCAGCAGCTTAGCAAGGCAGGCAGGGAGGAATGAGCAGTTCTTC	CASSLARQAGRNEQFF
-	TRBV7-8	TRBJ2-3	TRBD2	TGTGCCAGCAGCTTAGGGGGGTGGCTAGCGGGGGGCGCTAGCACAGATACGCAGTATTTT	CASSLGGWLAGGASTDTQYF
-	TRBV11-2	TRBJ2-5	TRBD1	TGTGCCAGCAGCCGTCCGACAGGGGGCCAAGAGACCCAGTACTTC	CASSRPTGGQETQYF
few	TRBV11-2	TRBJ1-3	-	TGTGCCAGCAGCCCGAGAGGGAGCTCTGGAAACACCATATATTTT	CASSPRGSSGNTIYF
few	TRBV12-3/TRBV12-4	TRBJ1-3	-	TGTGCCAGCAGACCCTCCAGGTCCTCTGGAAACACCATATATTTT	CASRPSRSSGNTIYF
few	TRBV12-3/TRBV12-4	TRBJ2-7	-	TGTGCCAGCACTTGGAGGGCAGGCTCTTCGACCGAGCAGTACTTC	CASTWRAGSSTEQYF
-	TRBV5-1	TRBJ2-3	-	TGCGCCAGCAGCTTGGGGGCCCAGAGAGATACGCAGTATTTT	CASSLGAQRDTQYF
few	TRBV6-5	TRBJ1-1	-	TGTGCCAGCAGCCGACGAAGCGTCGGGAACACTGAAGCTTTCTTT	CASSRRSVGNTEAFF
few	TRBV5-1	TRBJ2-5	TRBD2	TGCGCCAGCAGCTTCGTAGCGGGGGAGAGGGAGACCCAGTACTTC	CASSFVAGERETQYF
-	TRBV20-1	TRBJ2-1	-	TGCAGTGCTAGGGGAGGGGGCGATGAGCAGTTCTTC	CSARGGGDEQFF
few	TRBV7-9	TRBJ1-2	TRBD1	TGTGCCAGCAGGAGGGTTCGGACAGGGGACTTTGGCTACACCTTC	CASRRVRTGDFGYTF
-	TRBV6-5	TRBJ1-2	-	TGTGCCAGCAGTCAAGGACCAGGCTCGTATGGCTACACCTTC	CASSQGPGSYGYTF
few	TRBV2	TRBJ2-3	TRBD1	TGTGCCAGCAGCCGACAGGGGGCTTGGGGCACAGATACGCAGTATTTT	CASSRQGAWGTDTQYF
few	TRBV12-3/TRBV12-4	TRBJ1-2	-	TGTGCCAGCACCCTGGGAGGTTACGGCTACACCTTC	CASTLGGYGYTF
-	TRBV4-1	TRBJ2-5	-	TGCGCCAGCAGCCAAGAGGGACTGCCGTACCAAGAGACCCAGTACTTC	CASSQEGLPYQETQYF
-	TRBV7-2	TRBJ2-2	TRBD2	TGTGCCAGCAGCTTCGGGGCGGGGGGACCCACCGGGGAGCTGTTTTTT	CASSFGAGGPTGELFF
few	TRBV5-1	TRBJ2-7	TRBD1	TGCGCCAGCAGCGGATCTCTTACGGGACAGGGGAATCCCGAGCAGTACTTC	CASSGSLTGQGNPEQYF
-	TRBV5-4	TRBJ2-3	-	TGTGCCAGCAGCCAGGGGGGCAGGGAGGCGCAGTATTTT	CASSQGGREAQYF
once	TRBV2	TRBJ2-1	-	TGTGCCAGCAGTGAGAACGTACTCGCCCCAGAGTTCTTC	CASSENVLAPEFF
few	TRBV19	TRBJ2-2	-	TGTGCCAGTAGTATGCCCGGGTGGGAGCTGTTTTTT	CASSMPGWELFF
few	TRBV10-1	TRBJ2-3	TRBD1	TGCGCCAGCAGTGAGGGACAGGGTACAGATACGCAGTATTTT	CASSEGQGTDTQYF
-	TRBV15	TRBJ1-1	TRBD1	TGTGCCACCAGCAGTAGACCAGGGGGACGAAACACTGAAGCTTTCTTT	CATSSRPGGRNTEAFF
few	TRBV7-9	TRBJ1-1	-	TGTGCCAGCAGCTTTATCACAGCCGGAGAATACACTGAAGCTTTCTTT	CASSFITAGEYTEAFF
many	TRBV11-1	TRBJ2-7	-	TGTGCCAGCAGCAGGTCCGGGACCTACGAGCAGTACTTC	CASSRSGTYEQYF
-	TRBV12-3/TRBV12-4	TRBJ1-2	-	TGTGCCAGCAGTTTGGGGACCTCAGCTAACTATGGCTACACCTTC	CASSLGTSANYGYTF
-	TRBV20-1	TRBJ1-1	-	TGCAGTGCTAACGACCCGACAGTGAACACTGAAGCTTTCTTT	CSANDPTVNTEAFF
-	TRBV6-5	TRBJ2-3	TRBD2	TGTGCCAGAAGTATCGGGGGGAATTACGACACAGATACGCAGTATTTT	CARSIGGNYDTDTQYF
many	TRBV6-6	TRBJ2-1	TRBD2	TGTGCCAGCAGTTACTCGGGACTAGCGGGGGTCTACAATGAGCAGTTCTTC	CASSYSGLAGVYNEQFF
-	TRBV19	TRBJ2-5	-	TGTGCCAGTAGTATCATCTGGACTCAACAAGAGACCCAGTACTTC	CASSIIWTQQETQYF
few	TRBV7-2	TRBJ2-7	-	TGTGCCAGCAGCTTAGCTCGGGGGGAGCAGTACTTC	CASSLARGEQYF
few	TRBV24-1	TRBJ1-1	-	TGTGCCACCAGTGAAGGGGAAGCTTTCTTT	CATSEGEAFF
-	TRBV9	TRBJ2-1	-	TGTGCCAGCAGCCCCCCTGACAATGAGCAGTTCTTC	CASSPPDNEQFF